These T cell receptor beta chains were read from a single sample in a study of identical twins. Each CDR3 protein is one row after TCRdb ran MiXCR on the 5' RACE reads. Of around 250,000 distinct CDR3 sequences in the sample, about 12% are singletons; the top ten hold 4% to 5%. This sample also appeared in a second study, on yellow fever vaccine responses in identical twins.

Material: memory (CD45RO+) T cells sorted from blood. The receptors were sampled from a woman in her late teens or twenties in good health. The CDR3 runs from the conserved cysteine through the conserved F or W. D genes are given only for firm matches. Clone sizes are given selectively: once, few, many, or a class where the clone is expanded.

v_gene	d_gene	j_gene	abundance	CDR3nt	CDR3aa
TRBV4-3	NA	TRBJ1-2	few	TGCGCCAGCAGCCAAGATAGGGGGGTTTCCTATGGCTACACCTTC	CASSQDRGVSYGYTF
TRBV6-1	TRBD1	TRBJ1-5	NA	TGTGCCAGCAAAGAAAGGACAGGGGTCGATCAGCCCCAGCATTTT	CASKERTGVDQPQHF
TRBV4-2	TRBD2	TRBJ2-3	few	TGTGCCAGCAGCCATCCGGGACTAGCGGGGGGGCGGGCAGATACGCAGTATTTT	CASSHPGLAGGRADTQYF
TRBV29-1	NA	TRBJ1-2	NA	TGCAGCTTGCTGGGGGGAGCTGATGGCTACACCTTC	CSLLGGADGYTF
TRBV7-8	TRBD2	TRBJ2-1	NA	TGTGCCAGCAGCTTCCAAGGTAGCGGGGGGGCGAGCTCCTACAATGAGCAGTTCTTC	CASSFQGSGGASSYNEQFF
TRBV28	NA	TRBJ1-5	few	TGTGCCATCCGGGGGAGCAATCAGCCCCAGCATTTT	CAIRGSNQPQHF
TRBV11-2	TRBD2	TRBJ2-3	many	TGTGCCAGCAGCTTGGGACTAGCGATAGGAGATACGCAGTATTTT	CASSLGLAIGDTQYF
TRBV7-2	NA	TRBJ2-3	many	TGTGCCAGCAGCCCCAGTAGCACTAGCACAGATACGCAGTATTTT	CASSPSSTSTDTQYF
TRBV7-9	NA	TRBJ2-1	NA	TGTGCCAGCAGCGCGTCAAGCTCCTACAATGAGCAGTTCTTC	CASSASSSYNEQFF
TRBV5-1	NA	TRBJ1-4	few	TGCGCCAGCAGCTGGGGGCCGGGACTCACCAATGAAAAACTGTTTTTT	CASSWGPGLTNEKLFF
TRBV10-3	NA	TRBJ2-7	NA	TGTGCCATCAGTGAGTCGACGAATCTCCAGGGGGAGCAGTACTTC	CAISESTNLQGEQYF
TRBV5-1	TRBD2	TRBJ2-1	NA	TGCGCCAGCAGCGTTGGGACTAGCGGGAGTGGTAATGAGCAGTTCTTC	CASSVGTSGSGNEQFF
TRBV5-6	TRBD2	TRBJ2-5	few	TGTGCCAGCAGCACCCGGGGGGAGGGCCAAGAGACCCAGTACTTC	CASSTRGEGQETQYF
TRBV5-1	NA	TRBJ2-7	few	TGCGCCAGCAGCTTGTGGGGGAAGCGCTACGAGCAGTACTTC	CASSLWGKRYEQYF
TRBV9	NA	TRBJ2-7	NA	TGTGCCAGCAGCGCGGCCCCCGGGTCTCTAGGGGGAGAGCAGTACTTC	CASSAAPGSLGGEQYF
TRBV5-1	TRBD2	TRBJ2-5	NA	TGCGCCAGCAGCCGGACTAGCGGGTACCAAGAGACCCAGTACTTC	CASSRTSGYQETQYF
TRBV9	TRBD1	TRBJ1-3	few	TGTGCCAGCAGCGTAGCTGGACAGGGGTCGAACACCATATATTTT	CASSVAGQGSNTIYF
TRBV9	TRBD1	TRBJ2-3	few	TGTGCCAGCAGCGGACAGGGAATGGCGACAGATACGCAGTATTTT	CASSGQGMATDTQYF
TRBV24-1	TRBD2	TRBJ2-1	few	TGTGCCACCAGTGATTTAAAGGCTAGCGGAGTAACCAATGAGCAGTTCTTC	CATSDLKASGVTNEQFF
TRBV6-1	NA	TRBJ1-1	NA	TGTGCCAGCAGTGAAGCGGGTGACGCTGAAGCTTTCTTT	CASSEAGDAEAFF
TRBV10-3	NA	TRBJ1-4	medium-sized	TGTGCCATCAGTGAGTCCGGGGGACCAAATGAAAAACTGTTTTTT	CAISESGGPNEKLFF
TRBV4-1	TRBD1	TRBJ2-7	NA	TGCGCCAGCAGCCAGACTACAGGGGGTGGCTCCTACGAGCAGTACTTC	CASSQTTGGGSYEQYF
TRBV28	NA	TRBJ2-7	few	TGTGCCAGCAGTCCAGGGTTGTGGGAGCAGTACTTC	CASSPGLWEQYF
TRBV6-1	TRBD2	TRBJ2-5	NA	TGTGCCAGCAGTGAAGCGCGGCCTAGCGGGGTAGAGACCCAGTACTTC	CASSEARPSGVETQYF
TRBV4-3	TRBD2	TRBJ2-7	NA	TGCGCCAGCAGCCGGGGGAGGGACGGCTACGAGCAGTACTTC	CASSRGRDGYEQYF
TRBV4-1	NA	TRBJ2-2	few	TGCGCCAGCAGCCAAGATAAGGAGAACACCGGGGAGCTGTTTTTT	CASSQDKENTGELFF
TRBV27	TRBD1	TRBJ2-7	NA	TGTGCCAGCAGTTTATCGGGGACAGGGGGACGCTCCTACGAGCTGTACTTC	CASSLSGTGGRSYELYF
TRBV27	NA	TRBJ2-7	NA	TGTGCCAGCAGTTGGGGCCTGGGGGGCCCTCTGTACTTC	CASSWGLGGPLYF
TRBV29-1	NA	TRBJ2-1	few	TGCAGCGTTTTAAGGGGCCTATACAATGAGCAGTTCTTC	CSVLRGLYNEQFF
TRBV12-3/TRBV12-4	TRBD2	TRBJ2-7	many	TGTGCCAGCAGTTTGGGACTAGCCTACGAGCAGTACTTC	CASSLGLAYEQYF
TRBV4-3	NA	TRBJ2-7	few	TGCGCCAGCAGCCTCTCGAACGGTCCCGGGAGGTACTTC	CASSLSNGPGRYF
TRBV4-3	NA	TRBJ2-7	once	TGCGCCAGCAGCCAAGGGGGGACGGAGGATAATGCCTACGAGCAGTACTTC	CASSQGGTEDNAYEQYF
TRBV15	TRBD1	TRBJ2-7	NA	TGTGCCACCAGCGGACCTAGGGACAGCGCCTACGAGCAGTACTTC	CATSGPRDSAYEQYF
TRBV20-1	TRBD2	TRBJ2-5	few	TGCAGTGCTAAGGATCTAGCGGGAAGCCAAGAGACCCAGTACTTC	CSAKDLAGSQETQYF
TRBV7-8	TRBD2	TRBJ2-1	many	TGTGCCAGCAGACGATCTAGCGGCACCTACAATGAGCAGTTCTTC	CASRRSSGTYNEQFF
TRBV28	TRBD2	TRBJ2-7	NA	TGTGCCAGCAGAACGGGGGGGCCTGTCCAGCAGTACTTC	CASRTGGPVQQYF
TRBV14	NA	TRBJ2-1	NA	TGTGCCAGCAGCCAAATAGAATGGAGAGACAATGAGCAGTTCTTC	CASSQIEWRDNEQFF
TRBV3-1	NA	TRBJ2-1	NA	TGTGCCAGCAGCCAAGATGTTGAGCAGTTCTTC	CASSQDVEQFF
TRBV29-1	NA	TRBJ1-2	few	TGCAGCGTTGAGAGAGAGAACTATGGCTACACCTTC	CSVERENYGYTF
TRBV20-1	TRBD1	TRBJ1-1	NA	TGCAGTGCTAGGGATAACCTGGGACAGCTCACTGAAGCTTTCTTT	CSARDNLGQLTEAFF
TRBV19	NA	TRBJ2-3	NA	TGTGCCAGTAGTGGGGCTAGCGAAGTAGATACGCAGTATTTT	CASSGASEVDTQYF
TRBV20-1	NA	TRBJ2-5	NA	TGCAGTGCTCGCCCCCCGACAGGGAGGTTGGAGACCCAGTACTTC	CSARPPTGRLETQYF
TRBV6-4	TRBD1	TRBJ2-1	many	TGTGCCAGCAATTCCGCGGACAGGAAACACGGTGAGCAGTTCTTC	CASNSADRKHGEQFF
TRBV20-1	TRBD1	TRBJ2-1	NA	TGCAGTGCTGACCGGGACAGGGTAAATGAGCAGTTCTTC	CSADRDRVNEQFF
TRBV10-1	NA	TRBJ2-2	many	TGCGCCAGCTCCCAGGGCGAGACCGGGGAGCTGTTTTTT	CASSQGETGELFF
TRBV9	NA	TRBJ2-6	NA	TGTGCCAGCAGCGTCCGACAAAGAGGTACTGGGGCCAACGTCCTGACTTTC	CASSVRQRGTGANVLTF
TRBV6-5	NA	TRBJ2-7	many	TGTGCCAGCAGTTACTCGGGGAAGCAGTACTTC	CASSYSGKQYF
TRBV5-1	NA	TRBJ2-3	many	TGCGCCAGCAGCTTGGCCTCGGATACGCAGTATTTT	CASSLASDTQYF
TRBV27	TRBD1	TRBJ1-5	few	TGTGCCAGCAGTGACAGGGATAGCAATCAGCCCCAGCATTTT	CASSDRDSNQPQHF
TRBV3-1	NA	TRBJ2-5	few	TGTGCCAGCAGCCAGTTCGGGGTCGCGGAGACCCAGTACTTC	CASSQFGVAETQYF
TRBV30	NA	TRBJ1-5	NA	TGTGCCTGGCGCCGGGGGGGACCGTCAAATCAGCCCCAGCATTTT	CAWRRGGPSNQPQHF